The 10 T cell receptor beta chains given below trace back to one sample, sequenced in a study of shared clonotypes between healthy human individuals. Naive CD8 isolation took CD45RO-negative cells positively selected for CCR7 and excluded terminally differentiated effector memory CD45RA+ cells. The table came from immunoSEQ multiplex PCR; TCRdb's copy has only in-frame clones and leaves some out. The sample records over 2 million clones, 85% to 95% being singletons. The sample comprised naive CD8+ T cells sorted from blood. The receptors stem from a man aged 18 to 30 in good health.

V usage is TRBV7-6 and J usage is TRBJ2-7; 16 nucleotides align to TRBD2. This CDR3 contains 17 residues. The V gene end was trimmed by 5 bases and the J gene end by 2 bases; junction bases not matched to a gene: 6. Germline V gene lookup returns CDR1 SGHVS and CDR2 FNYEAQ. The chain's CDR3 is CASSPGTSGGAAYEQYF. CDR3 coding DNA: TGTGCCAGCAGCCCAGGGACTAGCGGGGGGGCGGCCTACGAGCAGTACTTC.

On this clone itself: The same CDR3 is also encoded by other DNA sequences in this sample. The V gene is TRBV5-8, the J gene TRBJ1-5, with 7 bases fitting TRBD1. This CDR3 has 14 residues. CDR1 and CDR2 (germline): SGHTS, YDEGEE. Germline trimming cut 0 bases from V and 4 bases from J; bases unmatched to any gene: 1. The CDR3 DNA sequence: TGTGCCAGCAGCTTGGGGACAGGTAATCAGCCCCAGCATTTT. Translating gives CASSLGTGNQPQHF. Full variable domain (rest looked up from reference TRBV5-8 and TRBJ1-5): EAGVTQSPTHLIKTRGQQATLRCSPISGHTSVYWYQQALGLGLQFLLWYDEGEERNRGNFPPRFSGRQFPNYSSELNVNALELEDSALYLCASSLGTGNQPQHFGDGTRLSIL.

The chain joins TRBV19 to TRBJ2-3, with 8 bases that match TRBD2. Germline CDR1 LNHDA, CDR2 SQIVND (reference sequence). V was pared by 5 bases and J by 4 bases, with 8 bases of the junction left unmatched. This CDR3 is built from 15 residues. CDR3 sequence: CASSPSGGAADTQYF. Here the CDR3 DNA reads TGTGCCAGTAGTCCGTCCGGGGGGGCGGCAGATACGCAGTATTTT. Supplemented by reference TRBV19 and TRBJ2-3, the full variable domain reads DGGITQSPKYLFRKEGQNVTLSCEQNLNHDAMYWYRQDPGQGLRLIYYSQIVNDFQKGDIAEGYSVSREKKESFPLTVTSAQKNPTAFYLCASSPSGGAADTQYFGPGTRLTVL.

V usage is TRBV27 and J usage is TRBJ1-5; 7 bases line up with TRBD1. Germline V gene data show CDR1 as MNHEY and CDR2 as SMNVEV (reference sequence). With V trimmed by 7 bases and J by 2 bases, 8 bases remained unmatched. The CDR3 totals 15 residues. CDR3 sequence: CASKIQGQGNQPQHF. The CDR3 region has the DNA TGTGCCAGCAAGATACAGGGGCAGGGCAATCAGCCCCAGCATTTT.

The chain recombines TRBV5-6 with TRBJ2-5; TRBD2 matches at 12 bases. V lost 4 bases to trimming and J lost 5 bases; unmatched junction nucleotides: 6. Per the germline V gene, CDR1 is SGHDT and CDR2 is YYEEEE. This CDR3 comprises 15 residues. The CDR3: CASSLLAGGGETQYF. CDR3 DNA: TGTGCCAGCAGCCTACTAGCGGGGGGAGGCGAGACCCAGTACTTC.

J is TRBJ2-7 and V is TRBV4-1, with D maybe TRBD2 (6 bases). The CDR3 consists of 14 residues. V shed 4 bases and J shed 1 base, with 11 bases lying between them. The germline CDR1 and CDR2 sequences are MGHRA and YSYEKL. CDR3 bases: TGCGCCAGCAGCCCATTACTAGCTTCCTACGAGCAGTACTTC. Encoded protein: CASSPLLASYEQYF.

The CDR3 sequence: CASSSDRTDTQYF. In DNA form, the CDR3 reads TGTGCCAGCAGCTCGGACAGGACAGATACGCAGTATTTT. The chain recombines TRBV13 with TRBJ2-3, with 7 bases fitting TRBD1. This CDR3 contains 13 residues. The germline V gene has CDR1 PRHDT and CDR2 FYEKMQ (reference sequence). The trim removed 4 bases at V and 3 bases at J, leaving 1 base unmatched.

CDR3 in DNA: TGCGCCAGCAGTCTTCAGGGGGACTCCTACAATGAGCAGTTCTTC. Encoded protein: CASSLQGDSYNEQFF. The rearrangement links TRBV10-2 to TRBJ2-1, with 7 bases identical to TRBD1. V dropped 5 bases and J dropped 0; count of bases not matched to a gene: 4. Germline CDR1 and CDR2: WSHSY and SAAADI. The CDR3 contains 15 residues.

The sample holds one count of this clone. This chain connects TRBV27 to TRBJ2-1; no reliable D call. V lost 7 bases to trimming and J lost 10 bases, with 14 bases between them. Germline-derived CDR1 and CDR2 are MNHEY and SMNVEV (reference sequence). The CDR3 loop spans 12 amino acids. In DNA, the CDR3 is TGTGCCAGCACCCTCAGAAATGGAGAGCAGTTCTTC. Translated, it gives CASTLRNGEQFF.

This clone has only one observation. V usage is TRBV5-8 and J usage is TRBJ2-1; 10 positions match TRBD1. The CDR3 sequence is 16 residues long. V lost 0 bases and J lost 4; bases outside the gene matches: 4. Germline V gene lookup returns CDR1 SGHTS and CDR2 YDEGEE. CDR3 nucleotides: TGTGCCAGCAGCTTGGGACAGGGGGCACCTTACAATGAGCAGTTCTTC. Its translation: CASSLGQGAPYNEQFF.